The 14 T cell receptor beta chains in this list originate from one sample, sequenced in a study of blood T cell repertoires in COVID-19. TCRdb's copy holds only in-frame clones and misses some; the assay was immunoSEQ multiplex PCR. There are 230,000 or so clones in the sample; around 88% occur only once, and roughly 15% lies in the top ten. Input material: PBMCs or T cells enriched from blood (not recorded which). The receptor set was obtained from a woman aged 45-65 years with acute COVID-19.

The gene calls are TRBV11-2 and TRBJ1-5; no clear D gene. CDR1 and CDR2 from the germline V gene are SGHAT and FQNNGV. V was cut by 6 bases and J by 0 bases, with 15 bases left in between. The CDR3 extends over 16 amino acids. The CDR3 DNA sequence: TGTGCCAGCAGTCTAAGCGGGAGGCTTAGCAATCAGCCCCAGCATTTT. As protein: CASSLSGRLSNQPQHF.

This clone was recorded only once. The chain links TRBV28 to TRBJ2-7, with 8 bases aligning to TRBD2. Germline-derived CDR1 and CDR2 are MDHEN and SYDVKM. J lost 2 bases, V lost 6 bases, and 9 bases had no gene match. The CDR3 contains 15 residues. CDR3 DNA sequence: TGTGCCAGCAGCGAGACTAGCGCCGGCGCCTACGAGCAGTACTTC. Protein: CASSETSAGAYEQYF.

The chain employs TRBV9 and TRBJ2-7; 9 bases fit TRBD1. V was pared by 3 bases and J by 6 bases, with 10 bases of the junction left unmatched. Germline V lookup: CDR1 SGDLS, CDR2 YYNGEE. The CDR3 extends over 15 amino acids. CDR3 sequence reads: CASSAGGTGFREQYF. CDR3 DNA: TGTGCCAGCAGCGCAGGCGGGACAGGGTTTCGCGAGCAGTACTTC.

V usage is TRBV3-1 (or the pseudogene TRBV3-2) and J usage is TRBJ1-5; tentative D call: TRBD1 (5 bases). V shed 5 bases and J shed 8 bases, with 10 bases lying between them. The CDR3 length is 12 residues. Germline lookup yields CDR1 LGHDT and CDR2 YNNKEL (reference sequence). The CDR3 nucleotides are TGTGCCAGCAGCACTCGGGGGAAGCCCCAGCATTTT. Translated, it gives CASSTRGKPQHF.

This rearrangement joins TRBV18 to TRBJ1-5; D is ambiguous. The CDR3 runs 13 residues. With 4 bases removed from V and 2 bases from J, the gap between germline ends came to 6 bases. The germline V gene encodes CDR1 KGHSH and CDR2 LQKENI. This CDR3 is CASSHGRNQPQHF. The CDR3 coding sequence is TGTGCCAGCTCACATGGCCGCAATCAGCCCCAGCATTTT.

The chain employs TRBV28 and TRBJ2-2; 12 nucleotides match TRBD2. Germline-derived CDR1 and CDR2 are MDHEN and SYDVKM. The CDR3 contains 14 residues. Unmatched junction bases numbered 6, after V lost 8 bases and J lost 8 bases. This chain's CDR3 is CASVLAGGPGELFF. DNA of the CDR3: TGTGCCAGCGTCCTAGCGGGAGGGCCAGGGGAGCTGTTTTTT.

DNA of the CDR3: TGTGCCAGCAGCTTGGGGACAGGGGTGAGCTACGAGCAGTACTTC. Protein: CASSLGTGVSYEQYF. The chain joins TRBV5-4 to TRBJ2-7; 9 nucleotides agree with TRBD1. V shed 0 bases and J 3 bases; nucleotides not matched to a gene: 4. The CDR3 length is 15 residues. Germline V gene sequence: CDR1 SGHNT, CDR2 YYREEE (reference sequence).

The gene calls are TRBV5-1 and TRBJ2-1, with a possible D match to TRBD2 (5 bases). The CDR3 loop spans 15 amino acids. V lost 4 bases and J 8 bases, leaving 19 bases between the germline ends. CDR1 and CDR2 from the germline V gene are SGHRS and YFSETQ. The CDR3 coding sequence is TGCGCCAGCAGCGGGCTGGGGAGTTCCCCCCATGAGCAGTTCTTC. It specifies CASSGLGSSPHEQFF.

The J gene is TRBJ2-1, the V gene TRBV19; the match to TRBD2 covers 11 bases. Germline trimming cut 5 bases from V and 7 bases from J; bases unmatched to any gene: 13. The CDR3 consists of 17 residues. Germline lookup yields CDR1 LNHDA and CDR2 SQIVND (reference sequence). Here the CDR3 DNA reads TGTGCCAGTAGTGGCCTTTGGGGTAGCGGGAGGGGAAATGAGCAGTTCTTC. This gives the protein CASSGLWGSGRGNEQFF.

The gene calls are TRBV11-2 and TRBJ2-7; 11 bases are shared with TRBD2. The CDR3 sequence is 16 residues long. Germline CDR1 is SGHAT and CDR2 is FQNNGV. V lost 4 bases and J lost 2; bases outside the gene matches: 7. CDR3 nucleotide sequence: TGTGCCAGCAGCTCACTAGCGGGAGCCGACGCCTACGAGCAGTACTTC. This encodes CASSSLAGADAYEQYF.

J is TRBJ2-3 and V is TRBV6-2 or TRBV6-3, with TRBD2 matching over 12 bases. The germline CDR1 and CDR2 sequences are MNHEY and SVGEGT. The CDR3 extends over 16 amino acids. Unmatched junction bases numbered 5, after V lost 2 bases and J lost 5 bases. The CDR3: CASSYPLAGGLDTQYF. DNA for the CDR3: TGTGCCAGCAGTTACCCACTAGCGGGAGGCTTAGATACGCAGTATTTT.

V is TRBV30 and J is TRBJ1-1, with D perhaps TRBD1 (5 bases). The CDR3 is 16 amino acids. Germline-derived CDR1 and CDR2 are GTSNPN and SVGIG (reference sequence). Trimming left V 0 bases short and J 0 bases short, with 14 bases between. CDR3 sequence reads: CAWSVLTRVLNTEAFF. For the CDR3, the DNA is TGTGCCTGGAGTGTCCTAACCAGGGTTTTGAACACTGAAGCTTTCTTT. Together with reference TRBV30 and TRBJ1-1, the CDR3 gives the full variable domain: SQTIHQWPATLVQPVGSPLSLECTVEGTSNPNLYWYRQAAGRGLQLLFYSVGIGQISSEVPQNLSASRPQDRQFILSSKKLLLSDSGFYLCAWSVLTRVLNTEAFFGQGTRLTVV.

CDR3 region: CASSLGGTGGTEAFF. CDR3 bases: TGCGCCAGCAGCTTGGGCGGGACAGGGGGCACTGAAGCTTTCTTT. This rearrangement joins TRBV5-1 to TRBJ1-1; 11 nucleotides line up with TRBD1. Germline V CDR1 and CDR2: SGHRS, YFSETQ. Trimming removed 0 bases from V and 4 bases from J; junction bases left unmatched: 2. CDR3 length: 15 amino acids.

This rearrangement joins TRBV25-1 to TRBJ1-1; a possible D gene is TRBD1 (6 bases). The CDR3 covers 14 residues. Germline V gene data show CDR1 as MGHDK and CDR2 as SYGVNS. V lost 5 bases, J lost 1 base, and 11 bases lay in between. CDR3 coding DNA: TGTGCCAGCAGTACCGGGACACAGAACACTGAAGCTTTCTTT. Protein product: CASSTGTQNTEAFF.